These T cell receptor beta chains were read from a single sample in a study of PD-1 blockade in mismatch repair-deficient tumors. Here immunoSEQ multiplex PCR was the method, and the copy in TCRdb shows in-frame clones only, minus some. The repertoire holds 15,000 to 20,000 clones, nearly 85% seen once, with around 1.6% in the top ten. The sequencing here drew on PBMCs, taken roughly 24 weeks after starting pembrolizumab. Receptors were obtained from an adult with mismatch repair-deficient cancer. The CDR3 runs from the conserved cysteine through the conserved F or W.

j_gene	v_gene	CDR3aa
TRBJ2-7	TRBV6-6	CASRKPDRYF
TRBJ1-1	TRBV7-2	CASSPMDRERTEAFF
TRBJ2-5	TRBV11-2	CASSLGVGGAETQYF
TRBJ1-3	TRBV7-3	CASSFRADRTKVNTIYF
TRBJ1-2	TRBV7-2	CASSMQGDGKTYGYTF
TRBJ2-1	TRBV4-2	CASSQDGGRAGPEQFF
TRBJ2-7	TRBV11-3	CASSLGGSTYEQYF
TRBJ2-2	TRBV9	CASSVVGPSGTGELFF
TRBJ2-7	TRBV29-1	CSVGEYYEQYF
TRBJ2-1	TRBV28	CASSLWSGRADIYEQFF
TRBJ2-1	TRBV7-2	CASSSFGAGGEQFF
TRBJ2-5	TRBV11-2	CASSPDRGETQYF
TRBJ2-7	TRBV19	CASSIDGSGIGRILEQYF
TRBJ2-5	TRBV27	CASSFLASAQETQYF
TRBJ2-7	TRBV18	CASSPPAPGGSYEQYF
TRBJ1-5	TRBV27	CASSLSPGTGDQPQHF
TRBJ2-2	TRBV7-2	CASSRRQAHTGELFF
TRBJ2-1	TRBV19	CASSIGGRGRNEQFF
TRBJ1-6	TRBV9	CASSVATPGGPLHF
TRBJ2-5	TRBV5-1	CASSYGTSGFQETQYF
TRBJ2-1	TRBV7-2	CASSLRFVLAGDNEQFF
TRBJ2-7	TRBV30	CAWSVVGAVRYEQYF
TRBJ2-7	TRBV7-6	CASSLADRGLYEQYF
TRBJ1-1	TRBV27	CASSSFGGLNTEAFF
TRBJ2-7	TRBV27	CASGAVTYEQYF
TRBJ1-4	TRBV2	CANGQGRGNEKLFF
TRBJ2-1	TRBV7-9	CASTHLGTSGGGNEQFF
TRBJ1-2	TRBV19	CASSIEGRVNYGYTF
TRBJ2-7	TRBV28	CASSNSGRIYEQYF
TRBJ2-7	TRBV5-5	CASSFRSGSYEQYF
TRBJ2-1	TRBV4-1	CASKAVGTGTFNEQFF
TRBJ2-7	TRBV28	CASSGLAGPYEQYF
TRBJ2-3	TRBV19	CASSIAGTDTQYF
TRBJ2-7	TRBV10-3	CAIRLADSSEQYF
TRBJ2-2	TRBV7-6	CASSSTGGASGELFF
TRBJ1-4	TRBV19	CASRDFATNEKLFF
TRBJ2-7	TRBV5-6	CASSIGTTYEQYF
TRBJ2-7	TRBV11-3	CASSTRDFSYEQYF